Each of the 23 T cell receptor beta chains below was sequenced from the same sample in a study of T cells in Graves' hyperthyroidism and ophthalmopathy. Template material for amplifying TCR beta CDR3 regions consisted of RNA transcripts. The HTBI primer set drove a first-round RT-PCR of the TCR CDR3. Using its own MiXCR run on the multiplex PCR reads, TCRdb lists one record per CDR3 protein. This repertoire shows approximately 300,000 distinct CDR3 sequences, 15% to 20% found once; its top ten account for approximately 57%. Sequencing used blood. These receptors were collected from a woman between 55 and 75 years old with Graves' ophthalmopathy.

In its sample, this clonotype was seen many times. The chain joins TRBV20-1 to TRBJ1-1; 9 nucleotides align to TRBD1. The CDR3 contains 11 residues. V trimming: 3 bases; J trimming: 9 bases; junction bases outside the gene matches: 2. CDR1 and CDR2 from the germline V gene are DFQATT and SNEGSKA (reference sequence). CDR3 region: CSASGQGQAFF. CDR3 bases: TGCAGTGCTAGTGGACAGGGGCAAGCTTTCTTT.

The sample holds a few counts of this clonotype. This rearrangement joins TRBV15 to TRBJ2-3, with 7 bases identical to TRBD1. Germline CDR1 LNHNV, CDR2 YYDKDF (reference sequence). This CDR3 region has 16 residues. V trimming: 5 bases; J trimming: 2 bases; junction bases outside the gene matches: 10. The CDR3 loop reads CATSRRTGKPTDTQYF. The CDR3 DNA is TGTGCCACCAGCCGACGGACAGGCAAGCCCACAGATACGCAGTATTTT.

As for this clonotype: A much larger clonotype is one base distant, so this may be a read error. The chain couples TRBV18 to TRBJ1-5, with 7 positions matching TRBD1. The CDR3 is made up of 17 amino acids. Germline CDR1 reads KGHSH; CDR2 reads LQKENI. CDR3 sequence (DNA): TGTGCCAGCGCACCAAATACCGGGACAGCCTTAAATCAGCCCCAGCATTTT. Protein: CASAPNTGTALNQPQHF.

This clonotype was observed at least ten times. The chain recombines TRBV6-1 with TRBJ2-2, with 14 bases aligning to TRBD2. Germline V CDR1 and CDR2: MNHNS, SASEGT. V lost 6 bases to trimming and J lost 0 bases; unmatched junction nucleotides: 15. This CDR3 region has 21 residues. This chain's CDR3 is CASRHDPGLAGALSNTGELFF. The CDR3 coding sequence is TGTGCCAGCAGGCACGACCCGGGACTAGCGGGGGCTCTATCGAACACCGGGGAGCTGTTTTTT.

This clonotype was seen many times. V is TRBV6-5 and J is TRBJ2-7; D could derive from TRBD1 or TRBD2 (5 bases each). Trimming took 2 bases from V and 2 from J, leaving 10 bases between them. The V gene's germline CDR1 is MNHEY and CDR2 SVGAGI. CDR3 length: 14 residues. CDR3 nucleotides: TGTGCCAGCAGTTACGGGGGTCGTACCTACGAGCAGTACTTC. Residues: CASSYGGRTYEQYF.

The chain combines TRBV19 with TRBJ2-2; 8 bases map to TRBD1. Germline trimming cut 9 bases from V and 4 bases from J; bases unmatched to any gene: 4. CDR3 length: 13 amino acids. In germline, CDR1 is LNHDA, CDR2 SQIVND (reference sequence). The CDR3 sequence is CASRGPVTGELFF. CDR3 in DNA: TGTGCCAGCAGGGGGCCGGTCACCGGGGAGCTGTTTTTT.

This clonotype was counted a few times. The chain combines TRBV5-1 with TRBJ1-4; D is ambiguous. Looked up from germline, CDR1 is SGHRS and CDR2 is YFSETQ. The V end lost 4 bases, the J end lost 5 bases, and 15 bases lay between the germline ends. This CDR3 has 15 residues. The CDR3 loop is CASSRLREKNEKLFF. As DNA, the CDR3 is TGCGCCAGCAGCCGATTACGGGAAAAAAATGAAAAACTGTTTTTT.

This clonotype was seen only a few times. The V gene is TRBV6-5, the J gene TRBJ2-6; possible D gene TRBD1, 6 bases. Trimming pared 0 bases from V and 1 base from J, leaving 13 bases between. This CDR3 is 18 amino acids long. In germline, CDR1 is MNHEY, CDR2 SVGAGI. The CDR3 reads CASSYSGRGKSGANVLTF. The CDR3 bases are TGTGCCAGCAGTTACTCTGGCAGGGGAAAGTCTGGGGCCAACGTCCTGACTTTC.

This clonotype was observed at least ten times. Here the CDR3 DNA reads TGCGCCAGCAGCCAAGATAGGGAGCGGGATAATACCAATGAGCAGTTCTTC. Its protein product is CASSQDRERDNTNEQFF. V is TRBV4-3 and J is TRBJ2-1; 7 positions match TRBD2. Germline-derived CDR1 and CDR2 are LGHNA and YSLEER. The CDR3 runs to 17 residues. V was pared by 0 bases and J by 6 bases, with 11 bases of the junction left unmatched.

Many counts were recorded for this clonotype. This sequence joins TRBV6-1 and TRBJ1-4; tentatively, D is TRBD1 (6 bases). Trimming stripped 7 bases from V and 3 bases from J, with 18 bases between. Per the germline V gene, CDR1 is MNHNS and CDR2 is SASEGT. The CDR3 totals 16 residues. The CDR3 DNA sequence: TGTGCCAGCACTGAGTTAGACAGGCGATCTAATGAAAAACTGTTTTTT. Its translation is CASTELDRRSNEKLFF.

This clonotype was seen a few times. The chain employs TRBV30 and TRBJ1-1; D is undetermined. Trimming left V 8 bases short and J 1 base short, with 17 bases between. The CDR3 length is 14 residues. Germline V gene lookup returns CDR1 GTSNPN and CDR2 SVGIG (reference sequence). CDR3: CAPSLGRQNTEAFF. The CDR3 DNA follows: TGTGCCCCCTCTCTGGGGAGACAGAACACTGAAGCTTTCTTT.

This clonotype was found many times. J is TRBJ2-7 and V is TRBV11-1; TRBD2 matches at 13 bases. Germline assignment: CDR1 SGHAT and CDR2 FQDESV (reference sequence). V lost 5 bases to trimming and J lost 6 bases; unmatched junction nucleotides: 7. CDR3 length equals 15 residues. This CDR3 reads CASSQDTSGRVEQYF. Here the CDR3 DNA reads TGTGCCAGCAGCCAAGATACTAGCGGGAGGGTCGAGCAGTACTTC. Together with reference TRBV11-1 and TRBJ2-7, the CDR3 gives the full variable domain: EAEVAQSPRYKITEKSQAVAFWCDPISGHATLYWYRQILGQGPELLVQFQDESVVDDSQLPKDRFSAERLKGVDSTLKIQPAELGDSAMYLCASSQDTSGRVEQYFGPGTRLTVT.

Comment on this clonotype: This could be a read error, since a much larger clone is one nucleotide away. The chain has TRBV28 and TRBJ2-2; a weak D match, TRBD1 (5 bases). The V end lost 9 bases, the J end lost 7 bases, and 15 bases lay between the germline ends. This CDR3 comprises 13 residues. The V gene's germline CDR1 is MDHEN and CDR2 SYDVKM. For the CDR3, the DNA is TGTGCCAGTTTTCCAGGGTTTGTCGGGGAGCTGTTTTTT. Protein sequence: CASFPGFVGELFF. Full variable domain (remainder filled in from reference TRBV28 and TRBJ2-2): DVKVTQSSRYLVKRTGEKVFLECVQDMDHENMFWYRQDPGLGLRLIYFSYDVKMKEKGDIPEGYSVSREKKERFSLILESASTNQTSMYLCASFPGFVGELFFGEGSRLTVL.

This chain links TRBV29-1 with TRBJ2-2; no definite D call. The V and J ends lost 4 bases and 3 bases respectively, with 12 bases between them. The CDR3 totals 14 residues. Germline V gene lookup returns CDR1 SQVTM and CDR2 ANQGSEA. Here the CDR3 DNA reads TGCAGCGTTGGGTCCTCTACGGACACCGGGGAGCTGTTTTTT. Its protein product is CSVGSSTDTGELFF.

This clonotype was observed at least ten times. This chain joins TRBV7-9 and TRBJ2-7; D may be TRBD1 or TRBD2 (6 bases each). Trimming removed 1 base at V and 3 bases at J, with 16 bases between. The germline CDR1 and CDR2 sequences are SEHNR and FQNEAQ (reference sequence). This CDR3 is built from 16 residues. This chain's CDR3 is CASSLVGAGLFYEQYF. The CDR3 DNA reads as TGTGCCAGCAGCTTAGTGGGGGCGGGGCTATTCTACGAGCAGTACTTC.

This sequence joins TRBV20-1 and TRBJ2-2, with 10 bases identical to TRBD1. The CDR3 covers 13 residues. Trimming removed 7 bases from V and 7 bases from J; junction bases left unmatched: 6. Germline V gene lookup returns CDR1 DFQATT and CDR2 SNEGSKA (reference sequence). The CDR3 nucleotides are TGCAGTGTCGACAGGGGGCAAGGCGGGGAGCTGTTTTTT. This encodes CSVDRGQGGELFF.

The sample holds a few counts of this clonotype. The junction departs from germline at one end; a sequencing error may be responsible. CDR3 loop: CASSVGTASGDSGANVPTF. The CDR3 DNA reads TGTGCCAGCAGCGTAGGAACGGCTAGCGGAGACTCTGGGGCCAACGTCCCGACTTTC. The chain couples TRBV9 to TRBJ2-6, with 7 bases that match TRBD2. Germline V CDR1 and CDR2: SGDLS, YYNGEE. The CDR3 sequence is 19 residues long.

This clonotype was seen many times. The gene calls are TRBV10-1 and TRBJ2-1; 7 bases match TRBD1. The germline V gene has CDR1 WNHNN and CDR2 SYGVQD (reference sequence). The CDR3 spans 16 residues. The ends lost 0 bases at V and 7 bases at J; junction bases unmatched: 9. In nucleotides, the CDR3 is TGCGCCAGCAGTGAGTCTAAGGGAACAGGGGAAAATGAGCAGTTCTTC. Translating it yields CASSESKGTGENEQFF.

The table lists this clonotype with a few counts. This chain uses TRBV4-3 with TRBJ1-2, with 7 bases fitting TRBD1. In germline, CDR1 is LGHNA, CDR2 YSLEER. V shed 2 bases and J 8 bases; nucleotides not matched to a gene: 8. The CDR3 spans 14 residues. The CDR3 nucleotides read TGCGCCAGCAGCCAACAGACAGGGACGATCGGCTACACCTTC. It encodes CASSQQTGTIGYTF.

In this sample, this clonotype turned up a few times. The chain is built from TRBV12-3 or TRBV12-4 and TRBJ2-3; 9 bases map to TRBD1. The length of the CDR3 is 16 residues. Losses at the gene ends were 6 bases for V and 5 bases for J; bases not matched to a gene: 12. The CDR3: CASRASGTGYGDTQYF. The CDR3, as DNA: TGTGCCAGCAGGGCTTCCGGGACAGGGTACGGAGATACGCAGTATTTT.

CDR3 nucleotides: TGTGCCAGCAGCCCCGGGGGGGGCACTAATGAAAAACTGTTTTTT. Translating gives CASSPGGGTNEKLFF. The chain links TRBV25-1 to TRBJ1-4; the D gene is possibly TRBD1 (6 bases). V lost 6 bases and J 2 bases, leaving 13 bases between the germline ends. There are 15 residues in the CDR3. Germline V CDR1 and CDR2: MGHDK, SYGVNS. Supplemented by reference TRBV25-1 and TRBJ1-4, the full variable domain reads EADIYQTPRYLVIGTGKKITLECSQTMGHDKMYWYQQDPGMELHLIHYSYGVNSTEKGDLSSESTVSRIRTEHFPLTLESARPSHTSQYLCASSPGGGTNEKLFFGSGTQLSVL.

This clonotype was counted ten times or more. J is TRBJ2-7 and V is TRBV4-3; the D gene could be TRBD1 or TRBD2 (5 bases each). Germline CDR1 LGHNA, CDR2 YSLEER. This CDR3 contains 13 residues. Trimming pared 2 bases from V and 6 bases from J, leaving 11 bases between. The CDR3 reads CASSQNRGTEQYF. CDR3 DNA sequence: TGCGCCAGCAGCCAAAACCGAGGGACCGAGCAGTACTTC.

This clonotype was counted ten times or more. The rearrangement joins TRBV3-1 to TRBJ1-6; a possible D gene is TRBD1 (5 bases). Deletions cut 2 bases from V and 6 bases from J, with 11 bases between. Germline CDR1 and CDR2: LGHDT and YNNKEL (reference sequence). The CDR3 consists of 15 residues. The CDR3 region is CASSQLIQGNSPLHF. For the CDR3, the DNA is TGTGCCAGCAGCCAATTGATTCAGGGTAATTCACCCCTCCACTTT. Variable domain in full (rest from reference TRBV3-1 and TRBJ1-6): DTAVSQTPKYLVTQMGNDKSIKCEQNLGHDTMYWYKQDSKKFLKIMFSYNNKELIINETVPNRFSPKSPDKAHLNLHINSLELGDSAVYFCASSQLIQGNSPLHFGNGTRLTVT.